A single sample is the source of the 7 T cell receptor beta chains below, sequenced in a study of OX40 agonist ivuxolimab in advanced cancers. The assay was immunoSEQ multiplex PCR, and TCRdb's table has in-frame clones only and misses some. Of 15,000 to 20,000 clones detected, roughly 80% appear once; the ten largest clones hold roughly 25%. The source material was CD4+ or CD8+ T cells sorted from blood, sampled in a trial of the OX40 agonist ivuxolimab. Every receptor here comes from an adult with an advanced solid tumor such as melanoma, head and neck, liver or kidney cancer.

This clone was recorded a few times. The J gene is TRBJ2-7, the V gene TRBV5-1, with 8 bases lining up with TRBD2. Trimming removed 4 bases from V and 7 bases from J; junction bases left unmatched: 10. The CDR3 contains 14 residues. In germline, CDR1 is SGHRS, CDR2 YFSETQ. The CDR3 DNA follows: TGCGCCAGCAGCGCGGGGGGCTCCTTGGGAGAGCAGTACTTC. It encodes CASSAGGSLGEQYF.

The chain combines TRBV7-9 with TRBJ2-7; no definite D call. The CDR3 has 12 residues. Trimming cost V 5 bases and J 6 bases, with 11 bases left between them. The V gene's germline CDR1 is SEHNR and CDR2 FQNEAQ (reference sequence). CDR3 sequence reads: CASSGVATEQYF. The CDR3 bases are TGTGCCAGCAGCGGGGTAGCTACCGAGCAGTACTTC.

The genes are TRBV27 and TRBJ1-2; D is perhaps TRBD1 (6 bases). The germline CDR1 and CDR2 sequences are MNHEY and SMNVEV (reference sequence). Trimming pared 5 bases from V and 4 bases from J, leaving 17 bases between. The length of the CDR3 is 15 residues. The CDR3 loop is CASSPFGGVSYGYTF. CDR3 DNA: TGTGCCAGCAGTCCCTTCGGGGGCGTGAGCTATGGCTACACCTTC.

V usage is TRBV5-4 and J usage is TRBJ2-7; D could derive from TRBD1 or TRBD2 (6 bases each). V shed 1 base and J shed 0 bases, with 8 bases lying between them. Germline values: CDR1 SGHNT, CDR2 YYREEE (reference sequence). This CDR3 spans 14 amino acids. As DNA, the CDR3 is TGTGCCAGCAGCTTGAGGGGGGCCTCCTACGAGCAGTACTTC. Encoded protein: CASSLRGASYEQYF.

Only one count was recorded for this clone. The V call is TRBV25-1, the J call TRBJ1-1; D is possibly TRBD1 (5 bases). V gave up 2 bases and J gave up 3 bases, with 10 bases separating them. The germline CDR1 and CDR2 sequences are MGHDK and SYGVNS. The CDR3 covers 14 residues. As DNA, the CDR3 is TGTGCCAGCAGTGAACCCAGGGCGGACACTGAAGCTTTCTTT. Protein sequence: CASSEPRADTEAFF.

The chain carries TRBV4-1 and TRBJ2-1; D gene ambiguous. Trimming stripped 1 base from V and 10 bases from J, with 5 bases between. The CDR3 length is 11 residues. CDR1 MGHRA and CDR2 YSYEKL come from the germline V gene. Here the CDR3 reads CASSQGWEQFF. For the CDR3, the DNA is TGCGCCAGCAGCCAAGGGTGGGAGCAGTTCTTC.

This rearrangement joins TRBV2 to TRBJ2-7; 9 positions match TRBD2. The V gene's germline CDR1 is SNHLY and CDR2 FYNNEI. Trimming cost V 0 bases and J 3 bases; bases outside gene matches: 6. The CDR3 has 16 residues. CDR3: CASSEATSGRNYEQYF. The CDR3 DNA follows: TGTGCCAGCAGTGAAGCGACTAGCGGACGCAACTACGAGCAGTACTTC. Complete variable domain (other parts from reference TRBV2 and TRBJ2-7): EPEVTQTPSHQVTQMGQEVILRCVPISNHLYFYWYRQILGQKVEFLVSFYNNEISEKSEIFDDQFSVERPDGSNFTLKIRSTKLEDSAMYFCASSEATSGRNYEQYFGPGTRLTVT.